This T cell receptor beta chain emerged from a study of OX40 agonist ivuxolimab in advanced cancers. The assay was immunoSEQ multiplex PCR, and TCRdb's table has in-frame clones only and misses some. The sample lists around 81,000 clones; more than 75% were seen once. The study, taken as a whole, reports: CD8+ T cells were the subset that, on average, had more expanded clones than CD4+.

This clone showed up just once. Its antigen is still unknown. With V trimmed by 4 bases and J by 5 bases, 12 bases remained unmatched. The CDR3 spans 16 residues. Germline V gives CDR1 ENHRY, CDR2 SYGVKD. The receptor was isolated from an adult with an advanced solid tumor such as melanoma, head and neck, liver or kidney cancer. Sequencing was performed on CD4+ or CD8+ T cells sorted from blood, taken in a trial of the OX40 agonist ivuxolimab. The rearrangement uses TRBV10-3 and TRBJ1-1; 8 bases are shared with TRBD1. The CDR3 here is CAISARFPDRDTEAFF. CDR3 coding DNA: TGTGCCATCAGTGCCCGTTTCCCGGACAGGGATACTGAAGCTTTCTTT.